Following are 24 T cell receptor beta chains from one sample sequenced in a study of control samples from healthy donors and cancer patients. Sequencing used immunoSEQ multiplex PCR; TCRdb keeps in-frame clones, though not all of them. Among some 130,000 clones listed, about 92% were seen once. Sequenced input: PBMCs. These receptors originate from a man aged 50-60 years with head and neck cancer.

The chain joins TRBV9 to TRBJ2-6; D possibly uses TRBD1 or TRBD2 (5 bases each). The germline V and J ends were trimmed by 0 bases and 0 bases, with 13 bases remaining between them. Looked up from germline, CDR1 is SGDLS and CDR2 is YYNGEE. The CDR3 loop spans 18 amino acids. For the CDR3, the DNA is TGTGCCAGCAGCGTAGAAAGGGGACGTAACTCTGGGGCCAACGTCCTGACTTTC. Translated: CASSVERGRNSGANVLTF.

V and J are TRBV19 and TRBJ1-5; D gene ambiguous. Trimming cost V 1 base and J 4 bases, with 11 bases left between them. CDR3 size: 15 residues. The germline gives CDR1 LNHDA, CDR2 SQIVND (reference sequence). The CDR3 nucleotides read TGTGCCAGTAGTATAGGGTTCCTAAGGAATCAGCCCCAGCATTTT. This translates into CASSIGFLRNQPQHF.

This chain connects TRBV7-2 to TRBJ2-1, with 10 bases lining up with TRBD2. Germline CDR1 SGHTA, CDR2 FQGNSA. The CDR3 contains 14 residues. With V trimmed by 7 bases and J by 4 bases, 4 bases remained unmatched. This CDR3 reads CASIAAGGYNEQFF. CDR3 DNA: TGTGCCAGCATTGCAGCGGGGGGGTACAATGAGCAGTTCTTC.

This chain links TRBV2 with TRBJ2-7, with 10 bases identical to TRBD1. This CDR3 has 15 amino acids. Trimming at V came to 8 bases and at J to 3 bases, leaving 10 bases not matched to a gene. CDR1 and CDR2 from the germline V gene are SNHLY and FYNNEI. The chain's CDR3 is CASGAAGTGVYEQYF. In DNA, the CDR3 is TGTGCCAGCGGAGCCGCCGGGACAGGGGTCTACGAGCAGTACTTC.

In DNA form, the CDR3 reads TGCGCCAGCAGCCAAGTTGGGGCGAACACCGGGGAGCTGTTTTTT. Translating gives CASSQVGANTGELFF. The chain uses TRBV4-1 and TRBJ2-2; D is unresolved. V was cut by 1 base and J by 0 bases, with 6 bases left in between. The germline gives CDR1 MGHRA, CDR2 YSYEKL. The CDR3 consists of 15 residues.

This clone has just one count. This chain uses TRBV27 with TRBJ1-6; D is perhaps TRBD1 (6 bases). The CDR3 is made up of 15 amino acids. Germline CDR1 MNHEY, CDR2 SMNVEV (reference sequence). V was shortened by 2 bases and J by 7 bases, with 12 bases between the two germline ends. CDR3 coding DNA: TGTGCCAGCAGTTTAAAGGGGGACCCGAATTCACCCCTCCACTTT. Amino acids: CASSLKGDPNSPLHF.

The chain employs TRBV28 and TRBJ1-5; maybe TRBD1 (5 bases). V was clipped by 10 bases and J by 3 bases, with 13 bases between them. The CDR3 runs 13 residues. From germline, CDR1 is MDHEN and CDR2 SYDVKM. CDR3 bases: TGTGCCACCTGGCGGGGGGTCAATCAGCCCCAGCATTTT. Protein sequence: CATWRGVNQPQHF.

The chain links TRBV19 to TRBJ1-2, with 12 bases aligning to TRBD1. V lost 10 bases to trimming and J lost 6 bases; unmatched junction nucleotides: 3. CDR3 size: 12 residues. Germline values: CDR1 LNHDA, CDR2 SQIVND (reference sequence). In DNA, the CDR3 is TGTGCCACCGGGACAGGGGGCCATGGCTACACCTTC. Translation: CATGTGGHGYTF.

This clone appeared a single time. The rearrangement links TRBV3-1 (or the pseudogene TRBV3-2) to TRBJ1-3, with TRBD1 identical over 7 bases. Germline V lookup: CDR1 LGHDT, CDR2 YNNKEL (reference sequence). This CDR3 has 13 residues. The trim removed 3 bases at V and 10 bases at J, leaving 6 bases unmatched. The CDR3: CASSHRQGQTIYF. CDR3 coding DNA: TGTGCCAGCAGCCATCGACAGGGACAGACCATATATTTT.

A few counts support this clone. The rearrangement uses TRBV10-3 and TRBJ2-2; TRBD1 matches at 7 bases. The ends lost 2 bases at V and 5 bases at J; junction bases unmatched: 5. Germline CDR1 ENHRY, CDR2 SYGVKD. The CDR3 extends over 15 amino acids. The CDR3 nucleotides read TGTGCCATCAGTGAGGGGGACAGTTGGACCGGGGAGCTGTTTTTT. Amino acids: CAISEGDSWTGELFF.

This clone has a single count. This chain links TRBV7-2 with TRBJ1-5, with TRBD1 identical over 7 bases. The V and J ends lost 5 bases and 7 bases, in that order; junction bases with no gene match: 8. Germline loops: CDR1 SGHTA, CDR2 FQGNSA. This CDR3 is 14 amino acids long. The CDR3 DNA sequence: TGTGCCAGCAGCAAACAGACAGGGTCCCAGCCCCAGCATTTT. Amino acid sequence: CASSKQTGSQPQHF.

The sample holds one count of this clone. The chain links TRBV13 to TRBJ1-2; 7 bases line up with TRBD1. V trimming: 0 bases; J trimming: 3 bases; junction bases outside the gene matches: 10. From germline, CDR1 is PRHDT and CDR2 FYEKMQ (reference sequence). This CDR3 comprises 17 residues. CDR3 residues: CASSLGLGAGGDYGYTF. In DNA form, the CDR3 reads TGTGCCAGCAGCTTAGGCCTGGGGGCAGGGGGGGACTATGGCTACACCTTC.

This chain links TRBV18 with TRBJ2-6; no reliable D call. CDR3 length equals 15 residues. Germline lookup yields CDR1 KGHSH and CDR2 LQKENI. Trimming took off 3 bases at V and 3 bases at J, with 9 bases between the two ends. The CDR3 bases are TGTGCCAGCTCACCTAGGGAAGGTGGGGCCAACGTCCTGACTTTC. It codes for CASSPREGGANVLTF.

The CDR3 region has the DNA TGCAGCGTTGTAGAGGGGGAGATGTGGAATGAGCAGTTCTTC. It encodes CSVVEGEMWNEQFF. The genes are TRBV29-1 and TRBJ2-1, with TRBD1 as a possible D gene (6 bases). V dropped 4 bases and J dropped 7 bases, with 17 bases sitting between them. The CDR3 runs 14 residues. Germline CDR1 reads SQVTM; CDR2 reads ANQGSEA.

CDR3 loop: CASSLRQGNVRNTEAFF. The CDR3 DNA sequence: TGTGCCAGCAGTTTACGACAGGGTAACGTGAGGAACACTGAAGCTTTCTTT. The chain uses TRBV27 and TRBJ1-1; the match to TRBD1 covers 7 bases. CDR1 is MNHEY, CDR2 SMNVEV, per germline (reference sequence). This CDR3 is built from 17 residues. V trimming: 2 bases; J trimming: 1 base; junction bases outside the gene matches: 10.

V is TRBV7-3 and J is TRBJ2-5, with 9 bases matching TRBD2. Germline V lookup: CDR1 SGHTA, CDR2 FQGTGA. The CDR3 covers 15 residues. The J segment lost 5 bases and the V segment lost 2 bases, leaving 6 bases of the junction unmatched. Here the CDR3 DNA reads TGTGCCAGCAGCTTAGCGGGGGGGCGGTTTGAGACCCAGTACTTC. It translates to CASSLAGGRFETQYF.

This sequence joins TRBV7-2 and TRBJ2-3; D not certain. Trimming shortened V by 0 bases and J by 2 bases, and 3 bases separated the two germline ends. The CDR3 spans 13 residues. Germline-derived CDR1 and CDR2 are SGHTA and FQGNSA. The CDR3 DNA follows: TGTGCCAGCAGCTTAGCTTCCACAGATACGCAGTATTTT. Its protein product is CASSLASTDTQYF.

This clone was detected a few times. This rearrangement joins TRBV4-3 to TRBJ1-2, with no clear D. The CDR3 runs to 16 residues. Trimming removed 0 bases at V and 4 bases at J, with 15 bases between. Germline V gene lookup returns CDR1 LGHNA and CDR2 YSLEER. As DNA, the CDR3 is TGCGCCAGCAGCCAAGATGTATTCGGGATCGGCTATGGCTACACCTTC. It yields the protein CASSQDVFGIGYGYTF.

The CDR3 sequence: CASSGTSGGPEQYF. In DNA form, the CDR3 reads TGTGCCAGCAGCGGGACTAGCGGGGGGCCCGAGCAGTACTTC. The chain uses TRBV9 and TRBJ2-7, with 14 bases lining up with TRBD2. The germline V gene has CDR1 SGDLS and CDR2 YYNGEE. Losses at the gene ends were 3 bases for V and 6 bases for J; bases not matched to a gene: 2. The CDR3 is 14 residues long.

The genes are TRBV11-3 and TRBJ2-5; D gene unclear. The V end was cut by 1 base, the J end by 2 bases, with 5 bases between. CDR1 is SGHNT, CDR2 YENEEA, per germline. This CDR3 has 13 residues. The CDR3 loop is CASSLGDQETQYF. CDR3 coding DNA: TGTGCCAGCAGCTTAGGAGATCAAGAGACCCAGTACTTC.

The CDR3 region has the DNA TGTGCCAGTAGTATCGGAGGGACTAGCGGGGGAACCTACGAGCAGTACTTC. The encoded protein is CASSIGGTSGGTYEQYF. The V gene is TRBV19, the J gene TRBJ2-7; 14 bases are shared with TRBD2. The CDR3 has 17 residues. Germline values: CDR1 LNHDA, CDR2 SQIVND (reference sequence). V was pared by 3 bases and J by 2 bases, with 6 bases of the junction left unmatched. The entire variable domain, with the rest obtained from reference TRBV19 and TRBJ2-7, is as follows: DGGITQSPKYLFRKEGQNVTLSCEQNLNHDAMYWYRQDPGQGLRLIYYSQIVNDFQKGDIAEGYSVSREKKESFPLTVTSAQKNPTAFYLCASSIGGTSGGTYEQYFGPGTRLTVT.

The chain is built from TRBV7-2 and TRBJ2-1, with TRBD2 identical over 10 bases. Germline lookup yields CDR1 SGHTA and CDR2 FQGNSA. CDR3 size: 14 residues. After removal of 10 bases from V and 6 bases from J, the junction contained 9 bases not matched to a gene. This CDR3 is CATRASGGSNEQFF. CDR3 coding DNA: TGTGCCACCAGGGCTAGCGGGGGTTCCAATGAGCAGTTCTTC.

V is TRBV13 and J is TRBJ1-1; no reliable D call. With 7 bases removed from V and 0 bases from J, the gap between germline ends came to 15 bases. Germline V gene lookup returns CDR1 PRHDT and CDR2 FYEKMQ (reference sequence). There are 15 residues in the CDR3. The CDR3 loop reads CASTQGRILNTEAFF. Here the CDR3 DNA reads TGTGCCAGCACTCAAGGGAGGATCTTGAACACTGAAGCTTTCTTT.

CDR3 sequence (DNA): TGCGCCAGCAGCTACGAAACAGGCCCCTACGAGCAGTACTTC. Protein product: CASSYETGPYEQYF. The rearrangement joins TRBV5-1 to TRBJ2-7; D is perhaps TRBD1 (5 bases). Trimming took 3 bases from V and 2 from J, leaving 12 bases between them. The CDR3 runs to 14 residues. CDR1 SGHRS and CDR2 YFSETQ come from the germline V gene.